Listed here are 17 T cell receptor beta chains from one sample, sequenced in a study of blood T cells in healthy people across ages. Alongside a J-beta primer mix, a sample-barcoded 5' primer served in a second PCR lasting roughly 7 to 12 cycles. TCRdb passed the 5' RACE reads through MiXCR, listing each CDR3 protein once. The sample lists around 650,000 distinct CDR3 sequences, about 30% occurring once. Specimen: blood. The receptors derive from a woman older than 75 in good health.

The sample holds one count of this clonotype. V is TRBV5-1 and J is TRBJ2-4; TRBD1 agrees at 7 bases. The DNA matches TRBJ2-7 better at its end, which makes the J call doubtful. Germline CDR1 reads SGHRS; CDR2 reads YFSETQ. The CDR3 is made up of 16 amino acids. In nucleotides, the CDR3 is TGCGCCAGCAACCAAAACCAAGTGGGACAGATTTACGAGCAGTACTTC. Its protein product is CASNQNQVGQIYEQYF.

This clonotype was observed a few times. V usage is TRBV5-6 and J usage is TRBJ2-2; the D gene is possibly TRBD2 (6 bases). Germline CDR1 and CDR2: SGHDT and YYEEEE. This CDR3 has 16 residues. Deletions cut 0 bases from V and 6 bases from J, with 15 bases between. CDR3 sequence reads: CASSLETRSGAGELFF. Written as DNA, the CDR3 is TGTGCCAGCAGCTTGGAGACTCGGTCGGGGGCCGGGGAGCTGTTTTTT.

The V gene is TRBV7-2, the J gene TRBJ2-4, with unresolved D. The end of the DNA aligns better with TRBJ2-7, so the J call may be wrong. The CDR3 length is 12 residues. Germline CDR1 SGHTA, CDR2 FQGNSA. The CDR3 DNA sequence: TGTGCCAGCAGCTTAGATCAACACGAGCAGTACTTC. This translates into CASSLDQHEQYF.

This clonotype occurred many times. The chain combines TRBV7-6 with TRBJ2-5, with TRBD2 matching 8 bases. CDR3 size: 15 residues. Germline V gene data show CDR1 as SGHVS and CDR2 as FNYEAQ. Losses at the gene ends were 2 bases for V and 4 bases for J; bases not matched to a gene: 6. CDR3 amino acids: CASSLSGGAGETQYF. CDR3 nucleotide sequence: TGTGCCAGCAGCTTATCGGGGGGGGCCGGAGAGACCCAGTACTTC.

The chain uses TRBV5-6 and TRBJ1-2; maybe TRBD1 (5 bases). Germline V gene lookup returns CDR1 SGHDT and CDR2 YYEEEE. CDR3 size: 13 residues. The V end lost 2 bases, the J end lost 7 bases, and 12 bases lay between the germline ends. Here the CDR3 DNA reads TGTGCCAGCAGCTTCGTGGGGACGGGTGGCTACACCTTC. It translates to CASSFVGTGGYTF.

In this sample, this clonotype turned up many times. The chain employs TRBV28 and TRBJ2-4, with D tentatively TRBD1 (6 bases). In germline, CDR1 is MDHEN, CDR2 SYDVKM. The CDR3 covers 15 residues. Between the trimmed V and J ends, which lost 5 bases and 4 bases, there was a span of 15 bases. The CDR3 region is CASSGTGTLKNIQYF. The CDR3, as DNA: TGTGCCAGCAGTGGGACCGGGACACTTAAAAACATTCAGTACTTC.

This clonotype was seen a single time. Just one base apart from a much larger clone, this may be a read error. The chain has TRBV2 and TRBJ2-7; D may be TRBD2 (6 bases). Germline CDR1 and CDR2: SNHLY and FYNNEI. This CDR3 is 13 amino acids long. For the CDR3, the DNA is TGTGCCAGCAGTGAAGGTCAGTGGGGGGAGCAGTGCTTC. Encoded protein: CASSEGQWGEQCF.

This clonotype appeared many times. V is TRBV12-3 or TRBV12-4 and J is TRBJ1-2, with D unresolved. V was trimmed by 0 bases and J by 4 bases, leaving 6 bases between them. The CDR3 covers 13 residues. The CDR3 spells CASSLAAGYGYTF. CDR3 DNA: TGTGCCAGCAGTTTAGCCGCGGGCTATGGCTACACCTTC.

The J gene is TRBJ2-3, the V gene TRBV5-1, with unresolved D. The CDR3 runs to 14 residues. The germline V gene has CDR1 SGHRS and CDR2 YFSETQ. V was pared by 4 bases and J by 2 bases, with 11 bases between. The CDR3 DNA follows: TGCGCCAGCAGCGATCAGGACCCCACAGATACGCAGTATTTT. The encoded protein is CASSDQDPTDTQYF.

This clonotype was seen only a few times. V and J are TRBV12-3 or TRBV12-4 and TRBJ1-5, with D possibly TRBD1 on 6 matching bases. Deletions cut 8 bases from V and 6 bases from J, with 14 bases between. CDR3 length equals 13 residues. In nucleotides, the CDR3 is TGTGCCAGCGCAGGGACAATGTCTCAGCCCCAGCATTTT. Translation gives CASAGTMSQPQHF.

About this clonotype itself: With a much larger clone just one base away, this may be a read error. The V gene is TRBV20-1, the J gene TRBJ1-1; the D gene is possibly TRBD1 (5 bases). Trimming took 5 bases from V and 1 from J, leaving 11 bases between them. The CDR3 sequence is 13 residues long. CDR1 and CDR2 from the germline V gene are DFQATT and SNEGSKA (reference sequence). CDR3 DNA: TGCAGTGCTGGGGACTCCAGGAACACTGAAGCTTTCTTT. It is translated as CSAGDSRNTEAFF.

V usage is TRBV13 and J usage is TRBJ2-7; TRBD2 is a possible D gene (5 bases). Germline V gives CDR1 PRHDT, CDR2 FYEKMQ (reference sequence). The CDR3 consists of 15 residues. Trimming left V 4 bases short and J 3 bases short, with 16 bases between. This CDR3 is CASSSPAGLSYEQYF. CDR3 coding DNA: TGTGCCAGCAGCTCCCCGGCGGGCCTAAGCTACGAGCAGTACTTC.

This clonotype has at least ten counts. The chain uses TRBV18 and TRBJ2-1; D perhaps matches TRBD1 (6 bases). The CDR3 runs to 17 residues. V was trimmed by 3 bases and J by 0 bases, leaving 15 bases between them. Per germline, CDR1 KGHSH and CDR2 LQKENI. The CDR3 protein is CASSPSTGSSSYNEQFF. In DNA, the CDR3 is TGTGCCAGCTCACCCTCGACAGGTTCCAGCTCCTACAATGAGCAGTTCTTC.

The chain uses TRBV6-1 and TRBJ1-3; D is possibly TRBD1 (5 bases). Deletions cut 7 bases from V and 0 bases from J, with 13 bases between. The germline CDR1 and CDR2 sequences are MNHNS and SASEGT. The CDR3 consists of 15 residues. Written as DNA, the CDR3 is TGTGCCAGCACTCGGGGCCAAAGCTCTGGAAACACCATATATTTT. It is translated as CASTRGQSSGNTIYF.

There are many counts of this clonotype. The chain joins TRBV6-2 or TRBV6-3 to TRBJ1-2; D is undetermined. This CDR3 contains 13 residues. Germline-derived CDR1 and CDR2 are MNHEY and SVGEGT. V lost 4 bases and J 4 bases, leaving 10 bases between the germline ends. CDR3 sequence: CASSFGATYGYTF. The CDR3 DNA reads TGTGCCAGCAGTTTCGGAGCGACCTATGGCTACACCTTC.

This clonotype has at least ten counts. V is TRBV5-1 and J is TRBJ2-7; the match to TRBD1 covers 7 bases. V gave up 5 bases and J gave up 0 bases; unmatched junction bases: 17. The CDR3 extends over 18 amino acids. Looked up from germline, CDR1 is SGHRS and CDR2 is YFSETQ. The CDR3 nucleotides are TGCGCCAGCAGTAGGGTCTCGTTTCCGGGACAGCCCTCCTACGAGCAGTACTTC. Encoded protein: CASSRVSFPGQPSYEQYF.

In its sample, this clonotype was seen many times. J is TRBJ2-3 and V is TRBV6-1; 9 bases agree with TRBD2. Germline-derived CDR1 and CDR2 are MNHNS and SASEGT. This CDR3 has 14 residues. Trimming took 3 bases from V and 6 from J; bases not matched to a gene: 4. CDR3: CASSEGGGADTQYF. In DNA form, the CDR3 reads TGTGCCAGCAGTGAGGGCGGGGGGGCTGATACGCAGTATTTT.